These T cell receptor beta chains were read from a single sample in a study of blood T cell repertoires in COVID-19. TCRdb's copy holds only in-frame clones and misses some; the assay was immunoSEQ multiplex PCR. The data hold roughly 170,000 clones, with 60% to 80% observed a single time. What was sequenced was PBMCs or T cells enriched from blood (not recorded which). These receptors came from a woman aged 45-65 years who had recovered from COVID-19. The CDR3 runs from the conserved cysteine through the conserved F or W. Fields, in order: V gene, clone size, D gene, J gene, CDR3 protein, CDR3 DNA. The D gene is left open where the match is weak. Clone size appears in some rows only: once, few, many, or a class for an expanded clone.

v_gene: TRBV6-5; abundance: NA; d_gene: NA; j_gene: TRBJ1-5; CDR3aa: CASTRGNQPQHF; CDR3nt: TGTGCCAGCACCCGCGGGAATCAGCCCCAGCATTTT
v_gene: TRBV15; abundance: few; d_gene: NA; j_gene: TRBJ1-6; CDR3aa: CATSRDHTGRDSPLHF; CDR3nt: TGTGCCACCAGCAGAGATCACACAGGGCGTGATTCACCCCTCCACTTT
v_gene: TRBV3-1/TRBV3-2; abundance: NA; d_gene: NA; j_gene: TRBJ2-5; CDR3aa: CASSRWEDQETQYF; CDR3nt: TGTGCCAGCAGCCGGTGGGAGGACCAAGAGACCCAGTACTTC
v_gene: TRBV7-2; abundance: NA; d_gene: TRBD2; j_gene: TRBJ2-1; CDR3aa: CASDTGGYSSYNEQFF; CDR3nt: TGTGCCAGCGACACCGGGGGGTACAGCTCCTACAATGAGCAGTTCTTC
v_gene: TRBV7-2; abundance: NA; d_gene: NA; j_gene: TRBJ2-7; CDR3aa: CASSLGTGLSYEQYF; CDR3nt: TGTGCCAGCAGCTTAGGTACGGGATTATCCTACGAGCAGTACTTC
v_gene: TRBV7-7; abundance: NA; d_gene: NA; j_gene: TRBJ1-3; CDR3aa: CASSLSSGLGNTIYF; CDR3nt: TGTGCCAGCAGCTTATCTTCAGGGTTGGGAAACACCATATATTTT
v_gene: TRBV19; abundance: NA; d_gene: NA; j_gene: TRBJ2-3; CDR3aa: CASRLGDTQYF; CDR3nt: TGTGCCAGCAGACTCGGAGATACGCAGTATTTT
v_gene: TRBV19; abundance: NA; d_gene: TRBD1; j_gene: TRBJ1-6; CDR3aa: CAAKGGTGQNSPLHF; CDR3nt: TGTGCCGCCAAGGGTGGGACAGGGCAGAATTCACCCCTCCACTTT
v_gene: TRBV5-1; abundance: few; d_gene: TRBD2; j_gene: TRBJ2-3; CDR3aa: CASSQREVADTQYF; CDR3nt: TGCGCCAGCAGTCAGCGGGAGGTGGCAGATACGCAGTATTTT
v_gene: TRBV6-4; abundance: few; d_gene: NA; j_gene: TRBJ1-4; CDR3aa: CATSTLKPGHRNEKLFF; CDR3nt: TGTGCCACCAGTACCCTAAAACCGGGACATAGGAATGAAAAACTGTTTTTT
v_gene: TRBV2; abundance: NA; d_gene: TRBD2; j_gene: TRBJ2-5; CDR3aa: CATPPGDYGQETQYF; CDR3nt: TGTGCCACCCCCCCCGGGGACTATGGGCAAGAGACCCAGTACTTC
v_gene: TRBV5-1; abundance: NA; d_gene: TRBD1; j_gene: TRBJ2-3; CDR3aa: CASSHRDRGAGDTQYF; CDR3nt: TGCGCCAGCAGCCACCGGGACAGGGGCGCGGGGGATACGCAGTATTTT
v_gene: TRBV5-5; abundance: NA; d_gene: NA; j_gene: TRBJ2-2; CDR3aa: CASRPGTGPPNTGELFF; CDR3nt: TGTGCCAGCAGACCAGGAACAGGGCCCCCGAACACCGGGGAGCTGTTTTTT
v_gene: TRBV27; abundance: once; d_gene: TRBD1; j_gene: TRBJ2-3; CDR3aa: CASSLGQGPDTQYF; CDR3nt: TGTGCCAGCAGTTTAGGACAGGGGCCAGATACGCAGTATTTT
v_gene: TRBV6-5; abundance: few; d_gene: TRBD1; j_gene: TRBJ1-5; CDR3aa: CASRGRGQQPQHF; CDR3nt: TGTGCCAGCCGGGGCAGGGGGCAACAGCCCCAGCATTTT
v_gene: TRBV6-1; abundance: NA; d_gene: NA; j_gene: TRBJ1-5; CDR3aa: CASSEQQASNQPQHF; CDR3nt: TGTGCCAGCAGTGAACAACAGGCTAGCAATCAGCCCCAGCATTTT
v_gene: TRBV30; abundance: NA; d_gene: NA; j_gene: TRBJ2-2; CDR3aa: CAWNPGTSGELFF; CDR3nt: TGTGCCTGGAACCCTGGGACTTCCGGGGAGCTGTTTTTT
v_gene: TRBV7-2; abundance: many; d_gene: NA; j_gene: TRBJ2-7; CDR3aa: CASSLEGNEQYF; CDR3nt: TGTGCCAGCAGCTTAGAGGGGAACGAGCAGTACTTC
v_gene: TRBV19; abundance: NA; d_gene: NA; j_gene: TRBJ2-3; CDR3aa: CASRFAVSTDTQYF; CDR3nt: TGTGCCAGTAGATTCGCGGTAAGCACAGATACGCAGTATTTT
v_gene: TRBV7-3; abundance: NA; d_gene: TRBD2; j_gene: TRBJ2-1; CDR3aa: CASSLGGLAEQFF; CDR3nt: TGTGCCAGCAGCCTAGGAGGACTAGCGGAGCAGTTCTTC
v_gene: TRBV29-1; abundance: NA; d_gene: NA; j_gene: TRBJ2-5; CDR3aa: CSVEGIAKETQYF; CDR3nt: TGCAGCGTTGAAGGCATAGCGAAAGAGACCCAGTACTTC
v_gene: TRBV5-1; abundance: few; d_gene: NA; j_gene: TRBJ1-5; CDR3aa: CASSLVPDSNQPQHF; CDR3nt: TGCGCCAGCAGCTTGGTGCCAGATAGCAATCAGCCCCAGCATTTT
v_gene: TRBV4-3; abundance: NA; d_gene: NA; j_gene: TRBJ1-4; CDR3aa: CASSQDPSTNEKLFF; CDR3nt: TGCGCCAGCAGCCAAGATCCTTCAACTAATGAAAAACTGTTTTTT
v_gene: TRBV30; abundance: NA; d_gene: NA; j_gene: TRBJ2-2; CDR3aa: CAWSSEGVQTGELFF; CDR3nt: TGTGCCTGGAGTTCTGAGGGAGTGCAAACCGGGGAGCTGTTTTTT
v_gene: TRBV30; abundance: NA; d_gene: NA; j_gene: TRBJ1-3; CDR3aa: CAAEGNTIYF; CDR3nt: TGTGCCGCGGAAGGAAACACCATATATTTT
v_gene: TRBV11-3; abundance: NA; d_gene: NA; j_gene: TRBJ2-1; CDR3aa: CASKERFGNEQFF; CDR3nt: TGTGCCAGCAAGGAGCGGTTTGGAAATGAGCAGTTCTTC
v_gene: TRBV28; abundance: NA; d_gene: NA; j_gene: TRBJ1-4; CDR3aa: CASSSQTGTVNEKLFF; CDR3nt: TGTGCCAGCAGTTCCCAAACAGGGACCGTAAATGAAAAACTGTTTTTT
v_gene: TRBV27; abundance: few; d_gene: NA; j_gene: TRBJ2-1; CDR3aa: CASSLNAGQLPYNEQFF; CDR3nt: TGTGCCAGCAGTTTAAATGCAGGGCAACTTCCCTACAATGAGCAGTTCTTC
v_gene: TRBV5-8; abundance: NA; d_gene: NA; j_gene: TRBJ1-4; CDR3aa: CASSLVVGVTNEKLFF; CDR3nt: TGTGCCAGCAGCTTGGTGGTAGGAGTAACTAATGAAAAACTGTTTTTT
v_gene: TRBV5-1; abundance: NA; d_gene: NA; j_gene: TRBJ1-2; CDR3aa: CASSLGQTRSYGYTF; CDR3nt: TGCGCCAGCAGCTTAGGACAGACCAGGAGCTATGGCTACACCTTC
v_gene: TRBV5-1; abundance: NA; d_gene: NA; j_gene: TRBJ2-7; CDR3aa: CASSLDRDYEQYF; CDR3nt: TGCGCCAGCAGCTTGGACAGGGACTACGAGCAGTACTTC
v_gene: TRBV24-1; abundance: NA; d_gene: TRBD1; j_gene: TRBJ2-6; CDR3aa: CATSDPGQGASGANVLTF; CDR3nt: TGTGCCACCAGTGATCCAGGACAGGGGGCGTCTGGGGCCAACGTCCTGACTTTC
v_gene: TRBV24-1; abundance: NA; d_gene: NA; j_gene: TRBJ1-1; CDR3aa: CATSDPFYTEAFF; CDR3nt: TGTGCCACCAGTGACCCCTTTTACACTGAAGCTTTCTTT
v_gene: TRBV3-1/TRBV3-2; abundance: NA; d_gene: TRBD2; j_gene: TRBJ2-3; CDR3aa: CASSPGLAGPADTQYF; CDR3nt: TGTGCCAGCAGCCCGGGACTAGCGGGACCGGCAGATACGCAGTATTTT
v_gene: TRBV6-5; abundance: NA; d_gene: NA; j_gene: TRBJ2-7; CDR3aa: CASSRDTSYEQYF; CDR3nt: TGTGCCAGCAGTCGGGACACCTCCTACGAGCAGTACTTC
v_gene: TRBV5-4; abundance: once; d_gene: NA; j_gene: TRBJ1-2; CDR3aa: CASSAGGDGYTF; CDR3nt: TGTGCCAGCAGCGCGGGGGGGGATGGCTACACCTTC
v_gene: TRBV28; abundance: NA; d_gene: NA; j_gene: TRBJ2-7; CDR3aa: CASSENSYEQYF; CDR3nt: TGTGCCAGCTCCGAGAACTCCTACGAGCAGTACTTC
v_gene: TRBV4-2; abundance: NA; d_gene: NA; j_gene: TRBJ2-7; CDR3aa: CASSQADGGYEQYF; CDR3nt: TGTGCCAGCAGCCAAGCGGACGGGGGCTACGAGCAGTACTTC
v_gene: TRBV7-2; abundance: NA; d_gene: TRBD2; j_gene: TRBJ2-5; CDR3aa: CASSQTSGGGETQYF; CDR3nt: TGTGCCAGCAGCCAGACTAGCGGAGGAGGGGAGACCCAGTACTTC
v_gene: TRBV3-1/TRBV3-2; abundance: NA; d_gene: TRBD1; j_gene: TRBJ1-1; CDR3aa: CASSKTGLMATEAFF; CDR3nt: TGTGCCAGCAGCAAGACAGGGTTGATGGCCACTGAAGCTTTCTTT